The clone carrying this T cell receptor beta chain was counted once. The data were produced by immunoSEQ multiplex PCR, yet TCRdb's version contains in-frame clones alone and is incomplete. In the table there are about 580,000 clones, roughly 98% of which are singletons. These data come from a study of shared clonotypes between healthy human individuals. The naive CD8 population came from CD45RO-negative cells selected for CCR7, without terminally differentiated effector memory CD45RA+ cells. This sequence was found in a man aged 25 to 45 in good health. Sequencing used naive CD8+ T cells sorted from blood.

CDR3 in amino acids: CASSPLAGSVLNEQFF. DNA for the CDR3: TGTGCCAGCAGCCCGCTAGCGGGAAGTGTTTTGAATGAGCAGTTCTTC. This rearrangement joins TRBV7-9 to TRBJ2-1; 9 nucleotides align to TRBD2. V was clipped by 5 bases and J by 7 bases; unmatched bases: 12. Looked up from germline, CDR1 is SEHNR and CDR2 is FQNEAQ (reference sequence). CDR3 size: 16 residues. The full variable domain, completed using reference TRBV7-9 and TRBJ2-1, is DTGVSQNPRHKITKRGQNVTFRCDPISEHNRLYWYRQTLGQGPEFLTYFQNEAQLEKSRLLSDRFSAERPKGSFSTLEIQRTEQGDSAMYLCASSPLAGSVLNEQFFGPGTRLTVL.